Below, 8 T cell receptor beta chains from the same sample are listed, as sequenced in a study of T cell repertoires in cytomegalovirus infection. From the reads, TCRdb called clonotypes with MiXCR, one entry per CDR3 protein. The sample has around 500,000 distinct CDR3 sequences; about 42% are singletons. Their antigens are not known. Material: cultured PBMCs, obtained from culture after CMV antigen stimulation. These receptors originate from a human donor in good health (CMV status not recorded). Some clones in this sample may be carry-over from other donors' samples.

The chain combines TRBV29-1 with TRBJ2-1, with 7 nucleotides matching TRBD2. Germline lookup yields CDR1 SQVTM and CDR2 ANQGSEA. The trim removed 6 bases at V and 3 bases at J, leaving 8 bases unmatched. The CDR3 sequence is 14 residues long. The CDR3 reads CSVAGGGDYNEQFF. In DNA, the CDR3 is TGCAGCGTCGCTGGGGGGGGAGACTACAATGAGCAGTTCTTC.

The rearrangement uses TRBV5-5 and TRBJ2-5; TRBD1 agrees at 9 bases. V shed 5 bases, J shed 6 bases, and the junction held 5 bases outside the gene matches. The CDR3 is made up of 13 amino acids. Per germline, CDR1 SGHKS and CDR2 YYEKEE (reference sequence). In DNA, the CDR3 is TGTGCCAGCAGGGGGACAGGGTTGAAGACCCAGTACTTC. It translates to CASRGTGLKTQYF. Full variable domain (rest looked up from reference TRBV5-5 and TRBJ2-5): DAGVTQSPTHLIKTRGQQVTLRCSPISGHKSVSWYQQVLGQGPQFIFQYYEKEERGRGNFPDRFSARQFPNYSSELNVNALLLGDSALYLCASRGTGLKTQYFGPGTRLLVL.

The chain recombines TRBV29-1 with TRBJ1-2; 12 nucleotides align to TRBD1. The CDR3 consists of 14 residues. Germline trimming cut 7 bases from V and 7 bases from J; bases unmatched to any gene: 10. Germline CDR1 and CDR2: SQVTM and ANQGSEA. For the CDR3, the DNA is TGCAGCGGAGCCTCGGGACAGGGGGCTTTTGGCTACACCTTC. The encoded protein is CSGASGQGAFGYTF.

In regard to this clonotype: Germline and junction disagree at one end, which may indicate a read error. The chain's CDR3 is CASSQGAGGQSTDTQYF. CDR3 coding DNA: TGTGCCAGCAGCCAGGGAGCGGGGGGCCAAAGCACAGATACGCAGTATTTT. The chain couples TRBV4-1 to TRBJ2-3, with 9 bases lining up with TRBD2. In germline, CDR1 is MGHRA, CDR2 YSYEKL. CDR3 length: 17 residues.

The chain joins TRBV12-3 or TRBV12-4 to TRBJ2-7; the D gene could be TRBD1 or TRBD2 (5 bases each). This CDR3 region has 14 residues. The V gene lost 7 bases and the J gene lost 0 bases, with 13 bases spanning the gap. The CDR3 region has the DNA TGTGCCAGCAAACCCGGGACGGACTCCTACGAGCAGTACTTC. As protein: CASKPGTDSYEQYF.

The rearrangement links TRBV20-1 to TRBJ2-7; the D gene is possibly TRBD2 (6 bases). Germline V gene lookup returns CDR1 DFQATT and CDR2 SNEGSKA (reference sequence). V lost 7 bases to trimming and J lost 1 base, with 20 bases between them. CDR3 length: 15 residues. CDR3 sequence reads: CSVQGAQRVSYEQYF. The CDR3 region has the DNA TGCAGTGTCCAAGGGGCACAGCGGGTTTCCTACGAGCAGTACTTC.

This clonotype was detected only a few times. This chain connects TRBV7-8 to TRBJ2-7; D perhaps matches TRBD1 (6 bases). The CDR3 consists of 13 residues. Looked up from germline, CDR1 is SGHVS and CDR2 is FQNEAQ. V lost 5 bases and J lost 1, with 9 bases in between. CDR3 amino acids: CASSAQGSYEQYF. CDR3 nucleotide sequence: TGTGCCAGCAGCGCTCAGGGGTCCTACGAGCAGTACTTC.

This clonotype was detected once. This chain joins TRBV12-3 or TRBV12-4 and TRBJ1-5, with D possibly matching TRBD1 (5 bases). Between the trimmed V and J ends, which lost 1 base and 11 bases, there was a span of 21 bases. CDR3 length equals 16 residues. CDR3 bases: TGTGCCAGCAGTTTAGGACCGGGCCCAGGGAAGGTGGCCCAGCATTTT. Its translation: CASSLGPGPGKVAQHF.